The 32 T cell receptor beta chains given below trace back to one sample, sequenced in a study of T cell changes during pregnancy in multiple sclerosis. The method was immunoSEQ multiplex PCR; TCRdb's version includes in-frame clones alone and lacks a portion of them. Of around 100,000 clones detected, roughly 92% appear once; the ten largest clones hold approximately 3.7%. Specimen: peripheral blood, collected after pregnancy. These receptors originate from a female donor with multiple sclerosis, enrolled in a pregnancy study.

The CDR3 here is CATKGQGFPYEQYF. CDR3 bases: TGTGCCACAAAGGGACAGGGATTTCCCTACGAGCAGTACTTC. V usage is TRBV6-5 and J usage is TRBJ2-7, with TRBD1 matching 9 bases. Germline V lookup: CDR1 MNHEY, CDR2 SVGAGI. The CDR3 spans 14 residues. The ends lost 10 bases at V and 2 bases at J; junction bases unmatched: 9.

V gene TRBV30 combines with J gene TRBJ2-2; 9 bases align to TRBD2. The germline CDR1 and CDR2 sequences are GTSNPN and SVGIG (reference sequence). Losses at the gene ends were 0 bases for V and 1 base for J; bases not matched to a gene: 6. CDR3 length: 17 amino acids. The CDR3 nucleotides are TGTGCCTGGAGTGTACGGGCGGGGGGGGTGAACACCGGGGAGCTGTTTTTT. Protein product: CAWSVRAGGVNTGELFF.

V is TRBV27 and J is TRBJ1-5, with TRBD1 identical over 8 bases. CDR3 size: 15 residues. Unmatched junction bases numbered 8, after V lost 6 bases and J lost 4 bases. Germline CDR1 is MNHEY and CDR2 is SMNVEV (reference sequence). CDR3 DNA sequence: TGTGCCAGCAGGCGAGGACAGGGTGGAAATCAGCCCCAGCATTTT. Translating it yields CASRRGQGGNQPQHF.

V usage is TRBV13 and J usage is TRBJ1-6; D is undetermined. Trimming cost V 5 bases and J 6 bases, with 17 bases left between them. This CDR3 is 16 amino acids long. The germline CDR1 and CDR2 sequences are PRHDT and FYEKMQ (reference sequence). CDR3 amino acids: CASSPRPLGPNSPLHF. The CDR3 nucleotides read TGTGCCAGCAGCCCTAGACCCCTCGGCCCTAATTCACCCCTCCACTTT.

The V gene is TRBV6-6, the J gene TRBJ1-1; D is possibly TRBD1 (5 bases). CDR1 is MNHNY and CDR2 is SVGAGI in the germline V gene (reference sequence). This CDR3 is 16 amino acids long. Trimming removed 6 bases at V and 0 bases at J, with 17 bases between. The CDR3 is CASSKPAGGLNTEAFF. In DNA form, the CDR3 reads TGTGCCAGCAGCAAACCCGCGGGGGGTTTGAACACTGAAGCTTTCTTT.

This chain connects TRBV6-6 to TRBJ2-2, with 9 bases fitting TRBD1. This CDR3 is 15 amino acids long. CDR1 and CDR2 (germline): MNHNY, SVGAGI (reference sequence). The V gene end was trimmed by 4 bases and the J gene end by 6 bases; junction bases not matched to a gene: 6. CDR3 residues: CASSSGQGSAGELFF. The CDR3 DNA reads as TGTGCCAGCAGTTCGGGACAGGGATCTGCCGGGGAGCTGTTTTTT.

In this sample, this clone turned up a few times. The CDR3 sequence: CASSISATNEKLFF. The CDR3 DNA reads TGTGCCAGTAGTATTAGTGCAACTAATGAAAAACTGTTTTTT. The V call is TRBV19, the J call TRBJ1-4; D ambiguous. V dropped 3 bases and J dropped 0 bases, with 5 bases sitting between them. The CDR3 sequence is 14 residues long. CDR1 is LNHDA and CDR2 is SQIVND in the germline V gene (reference sequence).

V usage is TRBV18 and J usage is TRBJ2-7; the match to TRBD1 covers 7 bases. CDR1 KGHSH and CDR2 LQKENI come from the germline V gene. There are 13 residues in the CDR3. The V gene end was trimmed by 2 bases and the J gene end by 7 bases; junction bases not matched to a gene: 5. This CDR3 is CASSPRGGLEQYF. The CDR3 DNA reads as TGTGCCAGCTCACCAAGAGGGGGCCTTGAGCAGTACTTC.

The rearrangement joins TRBV27 to TRBJ2-7, with TRBD2 matching 10 bases. The CDR3 totals 13 residues. Germline loops: CDR1 MNHEY, CDR2 SMNVEV (reference sequence). The V and J ends lost 7 bases and 3 bases, in that order; junction bases with no gene match: 3. The CDR3 DNA reads TGTGCCAGCAATCCTAGCGGGGGCTACGAGCAGTACTTC. Translated, it gives CASNPSGGYEQYF.

The chain carries TRBV18 and TRBJ1-1, with TRBD1 matching over 8 bases. CDR1 KGHSH and CDR2 LQKENI come from the germline V gene. The CDR3 sequence is 13 residues long. After removal of 8 bases from V and 7 bases from J, the junction contained 9 bases not matched to a gene. The CDR3 spells CASARQGLHEAFF. CDR3 DNA sequence: TGTGCCAGCGCCCGACAGGGGTTGCATGAAGCTTTCTTT.

This chain joins TRBV16 and TRBJ2-1; 8 nucleotides align to TRBD2. The CDR3 sequence is 17 residues long. Germline V gene data show CDR1 as KGHSY and CDR2 as FQNENV. The ends lost 2 bases at V and 0 bases at J; junction bases unmatched: 6. CDR3 DNA: TGTGCCAGCAGCCAACGGGCGGGGGGAACCTCCTACAATGAGCAGTTCTTC. This codes for CASSQRAGGTSYNEQFF.

The chain uses TRBV5-1 and TRBJ1-6; D may be TRBD1 (6 bases). V was shortened by 4 bases and J by 1 base, with 27 bases between the two germline ends. Germline lookup yields CDR1 SGHRS and CDR2 YFSETQ. This CDR3 spans 21 amino acids. This CDR3 is CASSADQTGIGVRSYNSPLHF. In DNA form, the CDR3 reads TGCGCCAGCAGCGCCGACCAAACAGGGATCGGTGTTAGGTCCTATAATTCACCCCTCCACTTT. Combining the CDR3 with reference TRBV5-1 and TRBJ1-6 gives the whole variable domain KAGVTQTPRYLIKTRGQQVTLSCSPISGHRSVSWYQQTPGQGLQFLFEYFSETQRNKGNFPGRFSGRQFSNSRSEMNVSTLELGDSALYLCASSADQTGIGVRSYNSPLHFGNGTRLTVT.

This clone was counted once. The chain carries TRBV6-1 and TRBJ2-4; weak D call: TRBD1 (5 bases). The CDR3 consists of 15 residues. V was clipped by 0 bases and J by 2 bases, with 8 bases between them. Looked up from germline, CDR1 is MNHNS and CDR2 is SASEGT. In DNA form, the CDR3 reads TGTGCCAGCAGTGAAGCAGGGGCGTCCAAAAACATTCAGTACTTC. It translates to CASSEAGASKNIQYF.

The chain couples TRBV6-1 to TRBJ2-1, with a possible D match to TRBD2 (6 bases). The CDR3 is 14 residues long. In germline, CDR1 is MNHNS, CDR2 SASEGT. V was cut by 8 bases and J by 4 bases, with 15 bases left in between. CDR3 in DNA: TGTGCCAGCTTGCCCGGGGACTTTTACAATGAGCAGTTCTTC. This codes for CASLPGDFYNEQFF.

V and J are TRBV5-4 and TRBJ2-6, with 7 nucleotides matching TRBD2. The ends lost 3 bases at V and 2 bases at J; junction bases unmatched: 11. The length of the CDR3 is 18 residues. The germline CDR1 and CDR2 sequences are SGHNT and YYREEE (reference sequence). Here the CDR3 reads CASSYLPATSPGANVLTF. The CDR3 DNA is TGTGCCAGCAGCTATCTCCCCGCGACTAGCCCTGGGGCCAACGTCCTGACTTTC.

The J gene is TRBJ1-5, the V gene TRBV6-5; 9 bases are shared with TRBD1. The CDR3 spans 15 residues. J was trimmed by 3 bases and V by 5 bases; bases with no gene match: 5. Per the germline V gene, CDR1 is MNHEY and CDR2 is SVGAGI. CDR3 sequence (DNA): TGTGCCAGCAGTAACAGACAGGGGGTCAATCAGCCCCAGCATTTT. It codes for CASSNRQGVNQPQHF.

Ten or more counts support this clone. CDR3 coding DNA: TGTGCCATCAGTGAGTCCAGGGGCTATGGCTACACCTTC. It translates to CAISESRGYGYTF. V gene TRBV10-3 combines with J gene TRBJ1-2; D might be TRBD1 (6 bases). Germline V CDR1 and CDR2: ENHRY, SYGVKD. The CDR3 runs 13 residues. V was pared by 0 bases and J by 4 bases, with 6 bases between.

The gene calls are TRBV11-1 and TRBJ2-7, with 7 bases fitting TRBD1. Germline V lookup: CDR1 SGHAT, CDR2 FQDESV (reference sequence). The junction had 6 bases not matched to a gene; V was cut back by 5 bases and J by 2 bases. The CDR3 consists of 14 residues. CDR3 sequence (DNA): TGTGCCAGCAGCGTCCGGGACAGCCCCTACGAGCAGTACTTC. The encoded protein is CASSVRDSPYEQYF.

The chain links TRBV7-8 to TRBJ2-3; 8 bases match TRBD2. This CDR3 is built from 16 residues. Germline CDR1 SGHVS, CDR2 FQNEAQ. V lost 4 bases, J lost 4 bases, and 10 bases stayed unmatched. The CDR3 loop is CASSYPSGGRADTQYF. CDR3 coding DNA: TGTGCCAGCAGCTACCCAAGCGGGGGTCGCGCAGATACGCAGTATTTT.

The V gene is TRBV13, the J gene TRBJ1-1; TRBD1 matches 7 bases. Germline V gene lookup returns CDR1 PRHDT and CDR2 FYEKMQ (reference sequence). The CDR3 runs 14 residues. V lost 5 bases to trimming and J lost 5 bases; unmatched junction nucleotides: 8. The CDR3 is CASSTSTGRTEAFF. The DNA for the CDR3 is TGTGCCAGCAGCACTTCGACAGGGAGGACTGAAGCTTTCTTT.

The chain links TRBV5-1 to TRBJ2-7, with 7 bases identical to TRBD2. The CDR3 length is 18 residues. CDR1 and CDR2 from the germline V gene are SGHRS and YFSETQ. V shed 1 base and J 2 bases; nucleotides not matched to a gene: 15. As DNA, the CDR3 is TGCGCCAGCAGCTTGTGGGGCATGGGGCTAGCGGTGACCTACGAGCAGTACTTC. Amino acids: CASSLWGMGLAVTYEQYF.

V usage is TRBV6-1 and J usage is TRBJ2-1; 7 nucleotides line up with TRBD1. The CDR3 sequence is 13 residues long. Germline CDR1 and CDR2: MNHNS and SASEGT. The J segment lost 8 bases and the V segment lost 4 bases, leaving 5 bases of the junction unmatched. The CDR3 coding sequence is TGTGCCAGCAGTGTCCCAGGGACAGATGAGCAGTTCTTC. The encoded protein is CASSVPGTDEQFF.

This rearrangement joins TRBV6-6 to TRBJ2-5; 7 bases are shared with TRBD2. This CDR3 comprises 12 residues. V was clipped by 4 bases and J by 5 bases; unmatched bases: 1. Germline CDR1 is MNHNY and CDR2 is SVGAGI (reference sequence). The CDR3 nucleotides are TGTGCCAGCAGTTCCGGGAGGGAGACCCAGTACTTC. Protein product: CASSSGRETQYF.

V usage is TRBV4-1 and J usage is TRBJ2-1; D is unclear. CDR3 size: 14 residues. Germline CDR1 reads MGHRA; CDR2 reads YSYEKL. V lost 4 bases, J lost 4 bases, and 11 bases lay in between. The CDR3 region is CASSPLEKYNEQFF. Here the CDR3 DNA reads TGCGCCAGCAGCCCCCTGGAGAAATACAATGAGCAGTTCTTC.

The sample holds a few counts of this clone. This chain connects TRBV9 to TRBJ1-2, with D possibly TRBD1 on 6 matching bases. Germline V CDR1 and CDR2: SGDLS, YYNGEE. The CDR3 has 14 amino acids. V was clipped by 0 bases and J by 7 bases, with 13 bases between them. The DNA of the CDR3 is TGTGCCAGCAGCGTAGCTGGGGGCAGGACTGGCTACACCTTC. The encoded protein is CASSVAGGRTGYTF.

The genes are TRBV28 and TRBJ1-2; tentatively, D is TRBD1 (5 bases). Per the germline V gene, CDR1 is MDHEN and CDR2 is SYDVKM. The length of the CDR3 is 14 residues. The V end was cut by 7 bases, the J end by 5 bases, with 17 bases between. CDR3 in amino acids: CASMIRGDGYGYTF. The CDR3 region has the DNA TGTGCCAGCATGATACGGGGGGATGGGTATGGCTACACCTTC.

This clone has only one observation. J is TRBJ2-7 and V is TRBV4-2; no reliable D call. Trimming removed 4 bases from V and 4 bases from J, with 5 bases in between. The CDR3 has 11 residues. Germline V gene data show CDR1 as LGHNA and CDR2 as YNFKEQ. For the CDR3, the DNA is TGTGCCAGCAGCCCAGGATACGAGCAGTACTTC. Translated: CASSPGYEQYF.

The V gene is TRBV7-6, the J gene TRBJ2-3; D unclear. Germline lookup yields CDR1 SGHVS and CDR2 FNYEAQ. The CDR3 totals 12 residues. The V gene lost 5 bases and the J gene lost 5 bases, with 8 bases spanning the gap. CDR3 bases: TGTGCCAGCAGCCGACACCAAGATACGCAGTATTTT. This encodes CASSRHQDTQYF.

J is TRBJ1-2 and V is TRBV5-4; D ambiguous. This CDR3 has 12 amino acids. Trimming removed 5 bases from V and 2 bases from J, with 7 bases in between. Germline CDR1 is SGHNT and CDR2 is YYREEE (reference sequence). The CDR3 protein is CASRDINYGYTF. The CDR3 DNA follows: TGTGCCAGCAGAGACATCAACTATGGCTACACCTTC.

This clone was counted a few times. The rearrangement joins TRBV9 to TRBJ1-6, with 12 bases identical to TRBD1. V lost 4 bases and J lost 8; bases outside the gene matches: 4. The CDR3 spans 15 residues. Germline V gene lookup returns CDR1 SGDLS and CDR2 YYNGEE. Written as DNA, the CDR3 is TGTGCCAGCAGCCCGGGACAGGGGGCCTATTCACCCCTCCACTTT. Its protein is CASSPGQGAYSPLHF.

The chain has TRBV5-1 and TRBJ1-2; D might be TRBD1 (5 bases). CDR1 is SGHRS and CDR2 is YFSETQ in the germline V gene. V lost 0 bases to trimming and J lost 7 bases, with 16 bases between them. The CDR3 is made up of 15 amino acids. The CDR3 DNA is TGCGCCAGCAGCTTGGAAGGAACAGGATTGCGTGGCTACACCTTC. Protein sequence: CASSLEGTGLRGYTF.

This clone was found once. V and J are TRBV5-1 and TRBJ1-1, with a weak D call TRBD1 (5 bases). CDR3 length: 15 residues. Trimming removed 3 bases from V and 7 bases from J, with 19 bases in between. Germline V gene lookup returns CDR1 SGHRS and CDR2 YFSETQ. The CDR3 protein is CASSSSGGVPYEAFF. CDR3 DNA: TGCGCCAGCAGCTCGTCCGGGGGGGTGCCGTATGAAGCTTTCTTT.